This T cell receptor (beta chain) was sequenced in a study of cytomegalovirus exposure and HLA in healthy donors (dated by TCRdb to the late 2010s). Turning to the overall study: In an earlier analysis of 550 to 750 of the donors, 250 to 350 Gb of sequence data and approximately 120 million unique TCR beta sequences from about 180 million T cells were reported. To predict cytomegalovirus infection status, the study brought together high-throughput TCR immunosequencing, statistical association of individual TCRs with disease status, and machine learning. In addition to the first cohort of 650 to 750 subjects, a separate validation cohort of some 120 different subjects was used. All discovery cohort repertoires had been generated using a single sequencing platform. Several DR-DQ haplotypes were handled as single units for association and clustering, since linkage in the cohort was strong. The study profiled the T cell repertoires of fewer than 850 subjects by immunosequencing and related them to cytomegalovirus serostatus. An early release covering 550 to 700 HLA-typed donors comprised approximately 300 gigabases of sequencing data and around 80 million unique TCR sequences. Of the approximately 400 genotyped donors, roughly 76% were placed in the genetic ancestry cluster associated with self-reported Caucasian donors. In an earlier analysis of more than 550 of the donors, high-throughput TCR beta sequencing was used to judge whether each TCR beta V gene segment behaved as functional or pseudogenic. In the later analysis, no new phenotypic data were used to find candidate immune exposures; instead, reliance was placed on TCR beta sequences and their occurrence across donors. Donor age, sex, ethnicity and CMV serostatus were collected together with the repertoire data. In a later genetic analysis, genome-wide SNP genotypes for about 60% of the 666 donors were used, and that subset was treated as a discovery cohort. Among 300 to 500 genotyped donors of the cohort, an average of around 240,000 unique TCR beta nucleotide sequences was sequenced per donor, of which approximately 19% were non-productive. The aim of the study was to test whether cataloging public T cell receptors could identify signatures of past pathogen exposure. Typing coverage varied by locus: about 629-630 donors for A, B, C, DRB1 and DQB1; some 520 for DQA1; 600 to 610 for DPA1; approximately 450 for DPB1. In a later analysis, previously published TCR beta repertoires from more than 500 donors were re-analyzed and high-resolution HLA genotyping was added so that TCR occurrence patterns could be studied. HLA typing included class I and class II loci at four-digit resolution. What the authors observed across the whole study: Sequencing depth was assumed to be roughly uniform across donors in the presence/absence analyses, though that assumption may not hold. A cluster of highly shared sequence variants was judged likely to represent a technical artifact of the sequencing pipeline. It was suggested by the authors that the approach could potentially be generalized to other disease states and immunological phenotypes. Linkage disequilibrium might explain the correlated functional status among segregating V segments, but an unknown experimental factor could not be excluded. A few of the identified cytomegalovirus-associated TCR beta chains were confirmed in vitro to be specific for cytomegalovirus antigens. Strong co-occurrence of HLA alleles, especially DR and DQ, made assigning TCR associations to individual alleles difficult. The earlier analysis of around 600 of the donors excluded around 17 rarely observed V segments, including chromosome 9 orphons, because counts were too low. A later analysis found that HLA-associated TCR beta chains were more clonally expanded and had lower generation probabilities than equally common non-associated chains. In an earlier analysis of approximately 590 of the donors, most TCR beta V segments were observed in productive rearrangements about 87% or about 30% of the time, broadly matching IMGT annotations. In a later analysis, the rate of TCR association differed among HLA loci, with DRB1 alleles having the most associated TCRs and HLA-C alleles having the fewest. In a later analysis, some 18,000 TCR beta sequences were associated with specific HLA alleles at a false discovery rate of 0.05. In a later genetic analysis, a missense DCLRE1C variant was associated with V-gene and J-gene trimming of TCR beta chains, and the association was replicated in an independent cohort. In both the original and validation cohorts, the classifier was reported to diagnose cytomegalovirus status with high specificity and sensitivity. A later genetic analysis reported fewer N-insertions in productive TCRs among donors in an Asian-associated ancestry cluster than the approximately 670-donor mean. Most TCR sequences were observed very rarely across donors, whereas some public TCRs were present in many individuals. Because HLA typing was missing for some donors at each locus, association tests included only the typed subset. Immune exposure information for the cohort was limited to CMV serostatus. Some IMGT-functional V segments, including TRBV6-2 and TRBV6-3, could not be told apart with the 87-base-pair reads, so those segments were excluded. The cohort was sequenced for TCR beta chains only, and without alpha or paired-chain data the features that could be detected were limited. A further reported finding was that TCR beta sequences accurately predicted the HLA-A and HLA-B alleles for most subjects in the first cohort. In a later analysis, most CMV-associated TCR beta chains were found to appear HLA-restricted, with HLA associations seemingly driven largely by CMV exposure. In a later analysis, several top co-occurrence clusters were reported to appear linked to parvovirus B19, influenza, CMV and Epstein-Barr virus. The study gave a list of over 150 TCR beta chains associated with cytomegalovirus.

Libraries came from the immunoSEQ multiplex PCR assay. For the multiplex PCR, a mixture combining 60 forward primers for TCR Vbeta segments and 13 reverse primers for TCR Jbeta segments was used. Amplification of the CDR3 region of rearranged TCR beta genes was performed with a multiplex PCR assay on genomic DNA. On the Illumina HiSeq System, the amplified TCR beta libraries were sequenced as 87-base-pair reads. In the paper's pipeline: Across the 670 or so repertoires, a later analysis counted 75 million to 90 million unique TCR beta chains, roughly 11 million of which were shared by at least two donors. Raw reads were error-corrected and collapsed into unique sequences with a nearest-neighbor algorithm that merged closely related sequences to remove PCR and sequencing errors. To assign V, D and J gene segments, CDR3 sequences were aligned to IMGT reference sequences. For a sequence to be retained, a match of at least six nucleotides was required to both a V gene segment and a J gene segment. A rearrangement was called productive if the CDR3 had no stop codons and remained in frame with V and J, and every other rearrangement was called non-productive. Following IMGT convention, CDR3 was defined as the stretch from the second conserved V-encoded cysteine to the conserved J-encoded phenylalanine. In an earlier analysis of approximately 500 of the donors, sequences lacking an unambiguous match to a single V gene segment were excluded. In an earlier analysis of a few hundred of the donors, V segments were called functional above 56.7% productive rearrangements and were called segregating when the between-donor standard deviation exceeded 5%. A statistical classification framework was developed to diagnose cytomegalovirus status using the catalog of TCR beta chain sequences. In a later analysis, TCR nucleotide sequences were compared against IMGT/GENE-DB human TR gene sequences so that V and J genes could be assigned. A later analysis assigned CDR3 sequences and most-parsimonious VDJ recombination scenarios with the TCRdist pipeline. In a later analysis, every TCR beta chain was defined by the combination of its CDR3 amino acid sequence and its V-gene family, and reads without a unique V-gene family were dropped. In a later analysis, around 600 highly shared, low-generation-probability nucleotide sequences were removed to address suspected cross-contamination and a sequencing artifact. A later analysis calculated a clonal expansion index for each public chain from normalized within-repertoire ranks of inferred template counts. In a later analysis, generation probabilities were computed using a VDJ recombination model fitted to out-of-frame rearrangements, and the results were checked against IGoR. In a later analysis, TCR-TCR, TCR-HLA and TCR-CMV co-occurrence was scored with hypergeometric tests, and a repertoire-size bias correction was applied to TCR pairs. False discovery rates were estimated in a later analysis by permuting HLA or CMV assignments 20 times. In a later analysis, co-occurring TCRs were grouped using DBSCAN, and TCRdist sequence similarity was added for clustering within HLA-allele-positive subsets. Co-occurrence clustering excluded repertoires with fewer than 30,000 or more than 120,000 public chains, plus five with anomalous nucleotide sharing. Drawn from immuneACCESS, this table holds only the in-frame rearrangements with V and J called that TCRdb kept. Clones are partly lost; checked studies trace under half to an unresolved V gene and leave the rest unexplained. That table is the source of V, J and clone size, and D and trimming were worked out from the DNA. The sample table shows some 180,000 clones, and about 79% are seen once. Of the sample, about 1.5% falls within the top ten clones.

The cohort consisted of hundreds of healthy bone marrow donors. At the time of sampling, all cohort members were nominally healthy, though unrecorded immune exposures were likely present. The donor tested CMV seronegative and was one of the 352 seronegative cohort members. Every donor gave a peripheral blood sample, and the peripheral blood mononuclear cells from that sample were used for TCR beta sequencing. The Qiagen DNeasy Blood Extraction Kit was used to extract genomic DNA from the blood cell samples. Comment on this clone: Its antigen is currently not known. No much larger clone is present one base from it, and per-base qualities are unavailable.

V loses 4 bases at its end and J loses 4 bases; junction bases beyond the gene matches: 10. From the cysteine through the phenylalanine, the CDR3 covers 18 amino acids. CDR3 DNA is the only sequence kept; it has 54 bases, read in frame from the first base. CDR1 and CDR2 were assigned from the germline V gene as SGHTA and FQGTGA. Material for sequencing was PBMCs. This TCR was sampled from a man aged 18 to 30 in good health and CMV-seronegative. Rearrangement joined TRBV7-3 to TRBJ2-3; TRBD2 matches 14 bases in the middle. The encoded CDR3 is CASSSGTSGSSFPDTQYF. The DNA sequence is given as TGTGCCAGCAGCTCCGGGACTAGCGGGAGCAGTTTCCCAGATACGCAGTATTTT.